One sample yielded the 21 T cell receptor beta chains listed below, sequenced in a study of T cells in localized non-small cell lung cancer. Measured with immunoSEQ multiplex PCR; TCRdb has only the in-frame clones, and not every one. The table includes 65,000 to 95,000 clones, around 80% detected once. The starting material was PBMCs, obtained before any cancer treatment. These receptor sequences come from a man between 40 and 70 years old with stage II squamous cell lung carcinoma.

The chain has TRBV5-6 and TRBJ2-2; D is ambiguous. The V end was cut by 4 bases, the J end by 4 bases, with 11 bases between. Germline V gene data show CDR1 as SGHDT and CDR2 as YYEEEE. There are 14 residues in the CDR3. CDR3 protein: CASSVGHPTGELFF. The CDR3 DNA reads TGTGCCAGCAGCGTGGGCCATCCCACCGGGGAGCTGTTTTTT.

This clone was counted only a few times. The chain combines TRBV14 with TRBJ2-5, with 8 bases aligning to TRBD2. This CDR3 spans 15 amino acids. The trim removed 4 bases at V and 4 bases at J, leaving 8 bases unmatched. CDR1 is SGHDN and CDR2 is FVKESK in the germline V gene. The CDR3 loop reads CASSRRLAYGETQYF. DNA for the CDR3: TGTGCCAGCAGCCGACGACTAGCGTATGGAGAGACCCAGTACTTC.

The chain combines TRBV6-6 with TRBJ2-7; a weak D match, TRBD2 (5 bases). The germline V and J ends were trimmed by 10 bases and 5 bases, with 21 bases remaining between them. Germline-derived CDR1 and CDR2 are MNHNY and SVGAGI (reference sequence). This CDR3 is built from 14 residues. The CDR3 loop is CATARGSPPNEQYF. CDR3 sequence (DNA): TGTGCCACCGCTCGGGGTTCCCCACCTAACGAGCAGTACTTC.

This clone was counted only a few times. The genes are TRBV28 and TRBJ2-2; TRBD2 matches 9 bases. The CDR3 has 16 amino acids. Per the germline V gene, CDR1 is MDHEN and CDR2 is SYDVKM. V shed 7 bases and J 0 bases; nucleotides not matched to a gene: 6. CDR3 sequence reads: CASTRSSGTNTGELFF. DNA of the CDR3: TGTGCCAGCACCCGGTCTAGCGGGACGAACACCGGGGAGCTGTTTTTT.

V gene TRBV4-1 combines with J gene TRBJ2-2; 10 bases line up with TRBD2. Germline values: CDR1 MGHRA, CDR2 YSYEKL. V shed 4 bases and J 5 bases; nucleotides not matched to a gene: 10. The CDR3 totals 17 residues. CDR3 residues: CASSRALAGVRTGELFF. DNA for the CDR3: TGCGCCAGCAGCCGGGCGCTAGCGGGAGTAAGGACCGGGGAGCTGTTTTTT.

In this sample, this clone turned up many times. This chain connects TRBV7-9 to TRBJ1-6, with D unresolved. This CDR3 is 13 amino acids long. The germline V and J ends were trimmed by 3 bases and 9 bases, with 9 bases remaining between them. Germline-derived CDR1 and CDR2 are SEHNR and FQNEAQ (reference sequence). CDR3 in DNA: TGTGCCAGCAGCTTCGACCGAGCTTCACCCCTCCACTTT. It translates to CASSFDRASPLHF. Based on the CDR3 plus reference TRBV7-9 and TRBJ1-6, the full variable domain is DTGVSQNPRHKITKRGQNVTFRCDPISEHNRLYWYRQTLGQGPEFLTYFQNEAQLEKSRLLSDRFSAERPKGSFSTLEIQRTEQGDSAMYLCASSFDRASPLHFGNGTRLTVT.

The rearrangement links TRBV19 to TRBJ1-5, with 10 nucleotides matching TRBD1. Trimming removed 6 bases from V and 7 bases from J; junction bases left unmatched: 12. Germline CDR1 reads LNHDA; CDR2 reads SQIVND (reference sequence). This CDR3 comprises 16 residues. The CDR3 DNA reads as TGTGCCAGTAGCCCCATTGGGGACAGGGGTGACCAGCCCCAGCATTTT. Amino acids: CASSPIGDRGDQPQHF.

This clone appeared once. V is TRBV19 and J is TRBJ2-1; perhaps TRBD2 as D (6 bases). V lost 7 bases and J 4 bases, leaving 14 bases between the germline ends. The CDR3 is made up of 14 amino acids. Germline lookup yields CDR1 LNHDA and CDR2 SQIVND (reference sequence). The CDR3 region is CASKARESYNEQFF. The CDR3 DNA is TGTGCCAGTAAGGCTCGGGAGTCATACAATGAGCAGTTCTTC. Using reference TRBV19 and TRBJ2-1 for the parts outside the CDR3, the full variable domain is DGGITQSPKYLFRKEGQNVTLSCEQNLNHDAMYWYRQDPGQGLRLIYYSQIVNDFQKGDIAEGYSVSREKKESFPLTVTSAQKNPTAFYLCASKARESYNEQFFGPGTRLTVL.

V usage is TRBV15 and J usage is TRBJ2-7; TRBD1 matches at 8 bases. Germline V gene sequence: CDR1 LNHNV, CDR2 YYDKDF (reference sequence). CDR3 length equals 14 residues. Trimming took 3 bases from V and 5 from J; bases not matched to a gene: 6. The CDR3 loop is CATSSLQGQDEQYF. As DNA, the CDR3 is TGTGCCACCAGCAGTCTACAGGGACAGGACGAGCAGTACTTC.

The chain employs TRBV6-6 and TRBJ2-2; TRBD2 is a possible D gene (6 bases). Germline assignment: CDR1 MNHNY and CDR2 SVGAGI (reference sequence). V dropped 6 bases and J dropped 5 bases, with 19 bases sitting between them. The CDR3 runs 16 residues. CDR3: CASSHSGDPRTGELFF. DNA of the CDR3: TGTGCCAGCAGCCACTCGGGGGACCCCAGGACCGGGGAGCTGTTTTTT.

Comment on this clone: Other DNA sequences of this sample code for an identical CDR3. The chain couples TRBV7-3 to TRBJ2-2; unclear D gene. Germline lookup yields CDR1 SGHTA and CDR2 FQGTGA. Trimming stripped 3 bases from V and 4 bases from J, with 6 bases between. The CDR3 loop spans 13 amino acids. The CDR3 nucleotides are TGTGCCAGCAGCTTGGGAAGCACCGGGGAGCTGTTTTTT. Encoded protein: CASSLGSTGELFF.

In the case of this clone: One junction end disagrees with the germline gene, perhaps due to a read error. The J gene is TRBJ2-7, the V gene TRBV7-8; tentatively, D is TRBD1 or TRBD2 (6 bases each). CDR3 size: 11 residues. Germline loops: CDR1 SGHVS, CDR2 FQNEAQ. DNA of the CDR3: TGTGCCAGCAGCCAAGGGGGGACACCAGCCTTC. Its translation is CASSQGGTPAF.

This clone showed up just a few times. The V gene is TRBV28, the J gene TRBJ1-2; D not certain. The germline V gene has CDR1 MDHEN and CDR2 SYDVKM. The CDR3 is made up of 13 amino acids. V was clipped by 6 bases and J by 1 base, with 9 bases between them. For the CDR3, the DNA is TGTGCCAGCAGGCTTCCCCTTAACTATGGCTACACCTTC. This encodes CASRLPLNYGYTF.

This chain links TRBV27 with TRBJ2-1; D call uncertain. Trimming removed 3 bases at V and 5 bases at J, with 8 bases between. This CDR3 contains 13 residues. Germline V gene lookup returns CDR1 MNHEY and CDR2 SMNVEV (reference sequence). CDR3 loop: CASSFARHNEQFF. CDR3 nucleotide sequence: TGTGCCAGCAGTTTTGCCCGCCACAATGAGCAGTTCTTC.

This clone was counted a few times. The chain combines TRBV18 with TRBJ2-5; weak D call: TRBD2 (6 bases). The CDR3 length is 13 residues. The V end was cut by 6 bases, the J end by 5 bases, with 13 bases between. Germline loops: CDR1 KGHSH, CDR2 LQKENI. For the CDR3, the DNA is TGTGCCAGCTCCCGAAAGGAGGGGGAGACCCAGTACTTC. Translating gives CASSRKEGETQYF. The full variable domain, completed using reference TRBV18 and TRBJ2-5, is NAGVMQNPRHLVRRRGQEARLRCSPMKGHSHVYWYRQLPEEGLKFMVYLQKENIIDESGMPKERFSAEFPKEGPSILRIQQVVRGDSAAYFCASSRKEGETQYFGPGTRLLVL.

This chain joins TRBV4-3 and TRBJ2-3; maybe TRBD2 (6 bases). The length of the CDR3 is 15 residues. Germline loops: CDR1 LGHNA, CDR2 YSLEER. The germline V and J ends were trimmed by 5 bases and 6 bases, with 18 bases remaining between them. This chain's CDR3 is CASSVISGPTDTQYF. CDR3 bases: TGCGCCAGCAGCGTTATTAGCGGACCCACGGATACGCAGTATTTT.

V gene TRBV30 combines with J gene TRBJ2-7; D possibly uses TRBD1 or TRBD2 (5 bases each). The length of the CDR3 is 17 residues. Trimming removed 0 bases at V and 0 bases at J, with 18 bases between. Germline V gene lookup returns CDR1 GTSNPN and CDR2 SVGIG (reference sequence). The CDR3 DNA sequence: TGTGCCTGGAGTGTACGTGGTCGGGACCCGGTCTCCTACGAGCAGTACTTC. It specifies CAWSVRGRDPVSYEQYF.

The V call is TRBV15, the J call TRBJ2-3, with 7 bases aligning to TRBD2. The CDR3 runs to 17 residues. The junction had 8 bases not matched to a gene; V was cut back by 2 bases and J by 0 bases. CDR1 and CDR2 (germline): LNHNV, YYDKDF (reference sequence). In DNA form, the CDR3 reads TGTGCCACCAGCAGATACGCTAGCGGAACTAGCACAGATACGCAGTATTTT. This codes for CATSRYASGTSTDTQYF.

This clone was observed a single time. CDR3 sequence (DNA): TGCGCCAGCAGCCAAGATTTGGGCGGTCCCTACGAGCAGTACTTC. This encodes CASSQDLGGPYEQYF. The V and J genes are TRBV4-1 and TRBJ2-7; D remains unclear. Germline CDR1 reads MGHRA; CDR2 reads YSYEKL. V gave up 0 bases and J gave up 2 bases, with 11 bases separating them. The CDR3 spans 15 residues.

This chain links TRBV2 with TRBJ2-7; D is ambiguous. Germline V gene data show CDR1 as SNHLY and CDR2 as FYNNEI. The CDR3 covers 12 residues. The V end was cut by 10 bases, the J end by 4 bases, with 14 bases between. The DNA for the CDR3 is TGTGCCACCGGTCGGAATTCTTACGAGCAGTACTTC. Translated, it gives CATGRNSYEQYF.

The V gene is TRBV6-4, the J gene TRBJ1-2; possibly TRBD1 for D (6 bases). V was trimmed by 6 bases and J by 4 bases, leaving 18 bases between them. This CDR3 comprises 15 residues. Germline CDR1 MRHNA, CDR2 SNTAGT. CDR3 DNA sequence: TGTGCCAGCAGGGGCCCCTCCACAGGGCTCTATGGCTACACCTTC. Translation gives CASRGPSTGLYGYTF.